One sample yielded the 17 T cell receptor beta chains listed below, sequenced in a study of blood T cell repertoires in COVID-19. Clones were sequenced by immunoSEQ multiplex PCR, and TCRdb holds only the in-frame ones, with some missing. The table lists 350,000 to 450,000 clones, approximately 81% of them singletons. Sequenced sample: peripheral blood. These receptors all stem from a woman between 18 and 29 years old with acute or convalescent COVID-19.

The rearrangement uses TRBV2 and TRBJ1-5; TRBD1 aligns across 7 bases. The CDR3 runs to 16 residues. Germline trimming cut 7 bases from V and 1 base from J; bases unmatched to any gene: 10. CDR1 is SNHLY, CDR2 FYNNEI, per germline. CDR3 nucleotides: TGTGCCAGCAACACCAGGGGGGAGGTCAGCAATCAGCCCCAGCATTTT. It is translated as CASNTRGEVSNQPQHF.

A remark on this clone: At one end the junction does not follow the germline gene, possibly because of a read error. The CDR3 DNA follows: TGCAGTGCTAGTGAAAGGACTAGCGGGGGGGCCTCCGGTATTTTC. Its protein product is CSASERTSGGASGIF. The chain carries TRBV20-1 and TRBJ2-4; 15 bases line up with TRBD2. The CDR3 consists of 15 residues. Germline V lookup: CDR1 DFQATT, CDR2 SNEGSKA (reference sequence).

This clone appeared a single time. The V and J genes are TRBV5-1 and TRBJ1-1; a possible D gene is TRBD1 (5 bases). The V gene lost 3 bases and the J gene lost 5 bases, with 14 bases spanning the gap. From germline, CDR1 is SGHRS and CDR2 YFSETQ. This CDR3 region has 14 residues. The CDR3 DNA is TGCGCCAGCAGCTCCCCCCAGGGTTTGACTGAAGCTTTCTTT. Translating it yields CASSSPQGLTEAFF.

The chain links TRBV10-3 to TRBJ2-3; D perhaps matches TRBD2 (6 bases). The ends were cut back, 0 bases at V and 4 bases at J, with 11 bases in the middle. The germline V gene encodes CDR1 ENHRY and CDR2 SYGVKD. The CDR3 runs to 15 residues. CDR3 sequence: CAISESPGVADTQYF. In DNA, the CDR3 is TGTGCCATCAGTGAGTCACCGGGAGTGGCAGATACGCAGTATTTT.

V usage is TRBV19 and J usage is TRBJ2-6; weak D call: TRBD1 (6 bases). V shed 4 bases and J shed 0 bases, with 10 bases lying between them. Per the germline V gene, CDR1 is LNHDA and CDR2 is SQIVND (reference sequence). The CDR3 spans 16 residues. The CDR3 reads CASSTQGRSGANVLTF. The CDR3 DNA reads as TGTGCCAGTAGTACACAGGGCCGCTCTGGGGCCAACGTCCTGACTTTC.

The chain carries TRBV27 and TRBJ1-3; perhaps TRBD1 as D (5 bases). The CDR3 has 16 residues. V was cut by 4 bases and J by 1 base, with 14 bases left in between. Germline CDR1 is MNHEY and CDR2 is SMNVEV (reference sequence). CDR3 residues: CASSSRPQGSGNTIYF. The DNA of the CDR3 is TGTGCCAGCAGTTCCCGACCCCAGGGTTCTGGAAACACCATATATTTT.

CDR3 loop: CASSGRRGGDTQYF. For the CDR3, the DNA is TGTGCCAGCAGTGGGAGGAGGGGTGGGGATACGCAGTATTTT. The chain recombines TRBV27 with TRBJ2-3; possible D gene TRBD2, 6 bases. The CDR3 loop spans 14 amino acids. Trimming took 5 bases from V and 6 from J, leaving 15 bases between them. The germline V gene has CDR1 MNHEY and CDR2 SMNVEV (reference sequence).

The V gene is TRBV9, the J gene TRBJ1-3; the match to TRBD1 covers 7 bases. CDR3 length: 14 residues. V lost 4 bases and J lost 4; bases outside the gene matches: 5. Germline lookup yields CDR1 SGDLS and CDR2 YYNGEE. The DNA of the CDR3 is TGTGCCAGCAGCCTTGGGACAGCGGGAAACACCATATATTTT. This gives the protein CASSLGTAGNTIYF. Together with reference TRBV9 and TRBJ1-3, the CDR3 gives the full variable domain: DSGVTQTPKHLITATGQRVTLRCSPRSGDLSVYWYQQSLDQGLQFLIQYYNGEERAKGNILERFSAQQFPDLHSELNLSSLELGDSALYFCASSLGTAGNTIYFGEGSWLTVV.

The CDR3 reads CASSNPGQGGGNEQFF. The CDR3 nucleotides are TGTGCCAGTAGTAACCCCGGACAGGGGGGAGGCAATGAGCAGTTCTTC. The J gene is TRBJ2-1, the V gene TRBV19, with 10 bases identical to TRBD1. Germline V gene sequence: CDR1 LNHDA, CDR2 SQIVND (reference sequence). Unmatched junction bases numbered 9, after V lost 4 bases and J lost 6 bases. The CDR3 is made up of 16 amino acids.

The DNA for the CDR3 is TGCGCCAGCAGCCGAAGGTCGCACAGGGGGAAGGGCAATCAGCCCCAGCATTTT. Its translation is CASSRRSHRGKGNQPQHF. The chain combines TRBV4-1 with TRBJ1-5; TRBD1 aligns across 8 bases. In germline, CDR1 is MGHRA, CDR2 YSYEKL. V trimming: 4 bases; J trimming: 2 bases; junction bases outside the gene matches: 13. There are 18 residues in the CDR3.

The rearrangement links TRBV27 to TRBJ2-7; 9 nucleotides agree with TRBD1. Germline assignment: CDR1 MNHEY and CDR2 SMNVEV (reference sequence). This CDR3 spans 15 amino acids. The V and J ends lost 3 bases and 0 bases, in that order; junction bases with no gene match: 3. This chain's CDR3 is CASSLTGGSSYEQYF. The CDR3 DNA follows: TGTGCCAGCAGTTTGACAGGGGGGTCCTCCTACGAGCAGTACTTC.

The sample holds one count of this clone. CDR3 loop: CASSLQGTSNQPQHF. CDR3 DNA: TGTGCCAGCAGTTTGCAGGGGACGAGCAATCAGCCCCAGCATTTT. The chain recombines TRBV27 with TRBJ1-5, with TRBD1 as a possible D gene (6 bases). V gave up 3 bases and J gave up 1 base, with 10 bases separating them. This CDR3 contains 15 residues. The germline V gene encodes CDR1 MNHEY and CDR2 SMNVEV (reference sequence).

This clone was counted between two and nine times. The chain uses TRBV7-9 and TRBJ2-7, with TRBD2 as a possible D gene (5 bases). The V gene's germline CDR1 is SEHNR and CDR2 FQNEAQ (reference sequence). The CDR3 contains 13 residues. Trimming pared 6 bases from V and 3 bases from J, leaving 12 bases between. CDR3 protein: CASRPGNDYEQYF. The CDR3 DNA follows: TGTGCCAGCAGACCCGGGAATGACTACGAGCAGTACTTC. Based on the CDR3 plus reference TRBV7-9 and TRBJ2-7, the full variable domain is DTGVSQNPRHKITKRGQNVTFRCDPISEHNRLYWYRQTLGQGPEFLTYFQNEAQLEKSRLLSDRFSAERPKGSFSTLEIQRTEQGDSAMYLCASRPGNDYEQYFGPGTRLTVT.

As for this clone: One end of the junction does not line up with germline, which may come from a read error. The CDR3 nucleotides read TGTGCCAGCGGTTTTCTAGCGGGAGCGGGGGAGCTGTTTTTT. The encoded protein is CASGFLAGAGELFF. V gene TRBV28 combines with J gene TRBJ2-2; TRBD2 matches at 10 bases. Germline V gene sequence: CDR1 MDHEN, CDR2 SYDVKM. This CDR3 has 14 amino acids. The full variable domain, rest sourced from reference TRBV28 and TRBJ2-2, is DVKVTQSSRYLVKRTGEKVFLECVQDMDHENMFWYRQDPGLGLRLIYFSYDVKMKEKGDIPEGYSVSREKKERFSLILESASTNQTSMYLCASGFLAGAGELFFGEGSRLTVL.

This rearrangement joins TRBV12-5 to TRBJ1-2, with D possibly matching TRBD1 (6 bases). V lost 2 bases, J lost 2 bases, and 6 bases lay in between. The CDR3 runs 13 residues. Germline V gene lookup returns CDR1 LGHNT and CDR2 FRNRAP. CDR3 in amino acids: CASGLQGNYGYTF. The DNA of the CDR3 is TGTGCTAGTGGTTTGCAGGGGAACTATGGCTACACCTTC.

The rearrangement uses TRBV28 and TRBJ1-1, with 12 bases fitting TRBD1. Looked up from germline, CDR1 is MDHEN and CDR2 is SYDVKM. The ends lost 4 bases at V and 1 base at J; junction bases unmatched: 10. The CDR3 extends over 18 amino acids. The CDR3 region has the DNA TGTGCCAGCAGTTCCCTATCCGGGACAGGGGGCGCGAACACTGAAGCTTTCTTT. Its translation: CASSSLSGTGGANTEAFF.

In its sample, this clone was seen once. The CDR3, as DNA: TGTGCCAGCAGCCAAGATACGAGCGGGGGGGCCTGGTCCACAGATACGCAGTATTTT. It translates to CASSQDTSGGAWSTDTQYF. The gene calls are TRBV4-2 and TRBJ2-3; the match to TRBD2 covers 10 bases. V lost 0 bases to trimming and J lost 2 bases; unmatched junction nucleotides: 11. The germline gives CDR1 LGHNA, CDR2 YNFKEQ. The CDR3 extends over 19 amino acids.